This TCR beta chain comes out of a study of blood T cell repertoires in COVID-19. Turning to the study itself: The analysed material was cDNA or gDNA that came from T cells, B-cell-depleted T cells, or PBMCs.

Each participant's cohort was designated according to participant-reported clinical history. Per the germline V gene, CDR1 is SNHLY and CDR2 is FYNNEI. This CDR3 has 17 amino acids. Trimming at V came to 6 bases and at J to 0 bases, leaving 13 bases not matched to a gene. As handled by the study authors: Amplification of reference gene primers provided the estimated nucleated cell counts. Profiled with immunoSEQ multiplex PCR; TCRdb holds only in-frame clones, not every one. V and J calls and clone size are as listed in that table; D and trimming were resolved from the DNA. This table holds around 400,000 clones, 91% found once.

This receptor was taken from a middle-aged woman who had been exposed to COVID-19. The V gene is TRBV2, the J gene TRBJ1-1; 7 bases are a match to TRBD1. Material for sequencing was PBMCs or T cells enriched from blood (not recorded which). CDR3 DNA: TGTGCCAGCAGGGAACGACAGGGTAGGGCTATGAACACTGAAGCTTTCTTT. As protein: CASRERQGRAMNTEAFF.